The 8 T cell receptor beta chains listed next were all sequenced from one sample in a study of T-cell reconstitution after alpha-beta-depleted transplantation in children. Preparation of the TCRbeta library involved a method that used unique molecular identifiers. TCRdb analysed the PCR reads with MiXCR anew, one entry per CDR3 protein. In the table there are about 500,000 distinct CDR3 sequences, about 33% of which are singletons. Source: PBMCs from the stem cell graft donor, taken from the stem cell graft. These receptors all stem from a human donor who donated a stem cell graft to a child with aplastic anemia.

In its sample, this clonotype was seen a few times. CDR3: CAWSVKGQGSFEQYV. In DNA form, the CDR3 reads TGTGCCTGGAGCGTAAAAGGACAGGGCAGCTTCGAGCAGTACGTC. This chain joins TRBV30 and TRBJ2-7, with TRBD1 identical over 8 bases. The CDR3 length is 15 residues. The junction had 13 bases not matched to a gene; V was cut back by 3 bases and J by 6 bases. CDR1 and CDR2 from the germline V gene are GTSNPN and SVGIG (reference sequence).

The V and J genes are TRBV28 and TRBJ1-6; no definite D call. Trimming cost V 6 bases and J 6 bases, with 3 bases left between them. The CDR3 sequence is 11 residues long. The germline CDR1 and CDR2 sequences are MDHEN and SYDVKM. The CDR3, as DNA: TGTGCCAGCAGGGGTAATTCACCCCTCCACTTT. It is translated as CASRGNSPLHF. Full variable domain (missing parts from reference TRBV28 and TRBJ1-6): DVKVTQSSRYLVKRTGEKVFLECVQDMDHENMFWYRQDPGLGLRLIYFSYDVKMKEKGDIPEGYSVSREKKERFSLILESASTNQTSMYLCASRGNSPLHFGNGTRLTVT.

The V gene is TRBV12-3 or TRBV12-4, the J gene TRBJ2-4; perhaps D is TRBD1 or TRBD2 (5 bases each). This CDR3 spans 13 amino acids. Trimming pared 4 bases from V and 4 bases from J, leaving 8 bases between. The CDR3 is CASSWGSKNIQYF. The CDR3 coding sequence is TGTGCCAGCAGTTGGGGGTCTAAAAACATTCAGTACTTC.

In its sample, this clonotype was seen a few times. J is TRBJ2-4 and V is TRBV30, with a possible D match to TRBD2 (7 bases). Germline CDR1 reads GTSNPN; CDR2 reads SVGIG (reference sequence). CDR3 size: 20 residues. Trimming took off 3 bases at V and 1 base at J, with 28 bases between the two ends. The DNA for the CDR3 is TGTGCCTGGAGCTCTCGACGACCTAGCGGAGGGGGGCTTGCCAAAAACATTCAGTACTTC. Translation: CAWSSRRPSGGGLAKNIQYF.

The genes are TRBV5-5 and TRBJ2-1; no reliable D call. Trimming pared 1 base from V and 9 bases from J, leaving 23 bases between. The germline gives CDR1 SGHKS, CDR2 YYEKEE (reference sequence). This CDR3 spans 17 amino acids. The CDR3 is CASSLLRTGLYLGEQFF. CDR3 nucleotide sequence: TGTGCCAGCAGCTTGTTGCGAACGGGTCTCTACTTAGGTGAGCAGTTCTTC.

The chain's CDR3 is CATSGGGSYDEQFF. The CDR3 DNA sequence: TGTGCAACCTCTGGCGGCGGGAGTTACGATGAGCAGTTCTTC. The V call is TRBV12-3 or TRBV12-4, the J call TRBJ2-1; 7 bases fit TRBD2. The CDR3 has 14 residues.

CDR3 coding DNA: TGTGCCAGCAGCTTAGGGGGACTAGCGGGAGTGGAGACCCAGTACTTC. Its protein product is CASSLGGLAGVETQYF. The J gene is TRBJ2-5, the V gene TRBV7-2; 14 nucleotides align to TRBD2. The CDR3 has 16 residues. V lost 1 base, J lost 5 bases, and 3 bases stayed unmatched. Germline assignment: CDR1 SGHTA and CDR2 FQGNSA. The entire variable domain, with the rest obtained from reference TRBV7-2 and TRBJ2-5, is as follows: GAGVSQSPSNKVTEKGKDVELRCDPISGHTALYWYRQSLGQGLEFLIYFQGNSAPDKSGLPSDRFSAERTGGSVSTLTIQRTQQEDSAVYLCASSLGGLAGVETQYFGPGTRLLVL.

This clonotype occurred a few times. The chain couples TRBV10-1 to TRBJ2-5; D is unresolved. The CDR3 loop spans 12 amino acids. The V and J ends lost 4 bases and 0 bases respectively, with 3 bases between them. The germline CDR1 and CDR2 sequences are WNHNN and SYGVQD (reference sequence). The CDR3 DNA reads as TGCGCCAGCAGTGTAGACCAAGAGACCCAGTACTTC. This gives the protein CASSVDQETQYF.